This T cell receptor (beta chain) was recovered during a study of T-cell reconstitution after alpha-beta-depleted transplantation in children. The germline V gene encodes CDR1 MNHEY and CDR2 SMNVEV (reference sequence). The CDR3 length is 15 residues. V was shortened by 3 bases and J by 5 bases, with 13 bases between the two germline ends. Study results and limitations: It was newly produced T cells that mostly accounted for T-cell counts and diversity one year after transplant. Several hundred graft clones that had expanded were reportedly the source of alpha-beta T cells about two months after transplant. TCRbeta diversity was high at day 60 in some patients (a result of surviving recipient T cells and thymic progenitors).

Unique molecular identifiers featured in how the TCRbeta library was prepared. TCRdb fed the PCR reads into MiXCR, producing one record per CDR3 protein. The sample has about 980,000 distinct CDR3 sequences, about 29% seen once. In regard to this clonotype: What it binds is unknown.

The starting material was PBMCs, mostly from graft donor cells, obtained 360 days after TCRalphabeta/CD19-depleted stem cell transplant. The chain joins TRBV27 to TRBJ2-2; D is unresolved. This TCR came from a boy less than two years old who had a stem cell transplant for SCID, so the T cells may come from the graft donor. CDR3 sequence: CASSFDSFGTGELFF. The CDR3 nucleotides are TGTGCCAGCAGTTTTGATTCCTTCGGGACCGGGGAGCTGTTTTTT.